This TCR beta chain is from a study of blood T cell repertoires in COVID-19. At the level of the study: Acute and convalescent COVID-19 samples came from the United States, Italy and Spain. Sample material is recorded as cDNA or gDNA derived from T cells, B-cell-depleted T cells, or PBMCs.

CDR1 is SGHTA and CDR2 is FQGNSA in the germline V gene. Trimming at V came to 5 bases and at J to 7 bases, leaving 4 bases not matched to a gene. This CDR3 has 12 residues. This clone was picked up one time. Original handling: How many nucleated cells were present was estimated from reference gene primer amplification. TCRdb's table, derived via immunoSEQ multiplex PCR, lists solely in-frame clones and lacks some. That table supplies the V and J calls and clone size; D and trimming were determined from the DNA. The data contain about 260,000 clones, 88% of them singletons. The receptor was isolated from a human donor in a cohort sampled during active COVID-19. The sequencing sample was made of peripheral blood. The V and J genes are TRBV7-2 and TRBJ1-2; TRBD1 matches 7 bases. The CDR3 loop is CASSVTGFGYTF. The DNA of the CDR3 is TGTGCCAGCAGCGTGACAGGGTTTGGCTACACCTTC. Full variable domain (rest looked up from reference TRBV7-2 and TRBJ1-2): GAGVSQSPSNKVTEKGKDVELRCDPISGHTALYWYRQSLGQGLEFLIYFQGNSAPDKSGLPSDRFSAERTGGSVSTLTIQRTQQEDSAVYLCASSVTGFGYTFGSGTRLTVV.